The 10 T cell receptor beta chains listed next were all sequenced from one sample in a study of Graves' ophthalmopathy and Graves' hyperthyroidism. Scientists amplified the TCR beta CDR3 regions from RNA transcripts. Following a first-round RT-PCR that used HTBI primers, a second-round multiplex PCR was carried out. MiXCR, run by TCRdb on the multiplex PCR reads, gives a single entry per CDR3 protein. The repertoire consists of some 150,000 distinct CDR3 sequences, with roughly 36% occurring once and the leading ten covering less than 9.5%. Sequencing was carried out using peripheral blood. The receptors were gathered from a young man with Graves' ophthalmopathy.

There are many counts of this clonotype. The chain links TRBV29-1 to TRBJ1-2, with D unclear. Germline V CDR1 and CDR2: SQVTM, ANQGSEA. The CDR3 has 11 amino acids. V was cut by 6 bases and J by 7 bases, with 12 bases left in between. The CDR3: CSVSEGAGYTF. The CDR3 region has the DNA TGCAGCGTCAGCGAAGGTGCTGGCTACACCTTC. The whole variable domain, filled in from reference TRBV29-1 and TRBJ1-2, reads SAVISQKPSRDICQRGTSLTIQCQVDSQVTMMFWYRQQPGQSLTLIATANQGSEATYESGFVIDKFPISRPNLTFSTLTVSNMSPEDSSIYLCSVSEGAGYTFGSGTRLTVV.

This clonotype was observed at least ten times. The V and J genes are TRBV29-1 and TRBJ1-1, with 9 nucleotides matching TRBD1. CDR3 length equals 16 residues. With V trimmed by 8 bases and J by 0 bases, 13 bases remained unmatched. Germline V gene data show CDR1 as SQVTM and CDR2 as ANQGSEA. The CDR3 loop reads CSSEWDREWMNTEAFF. The DNA for the CDR3 is TGCAGCTCTGAGTGGGACAGGGAGTGGATGAACACTGAAGCTTTCTTT.

This clonotype appeared once. The V call is TRBV28, the J call TRBJ2-7; D gene ambiguous. Trimming stripped 5 bases from V and 7 bases from J, with 9 bases between. The CDR3 is 11 amino acids. From germline, CDR1 is MDHEN and CDR2 SYDVKM. For the CDR3, the DNA is TGTGCCAGCAGTGGGTATGAAGAGCAGTACTTC. Amino acid sequence: CASSGYEEQYF.

J is TRBJ1-5 and V is TRBV12-3 or TRBV12-4; D is unresolved. V lost 8 bases, J lost 5 bases, and 16 bases lay in between. The CDR3 spans 14 residues. The CDR3 protein is CASWTGNQDQPQHF. The CDR3 nucleotides read TGTGCCAGCTGGACTGGCAATCAAGATCAGCCCCAGCATTTT.

The chain recombines TRBV19 with TRBJ1-2, with 9 nucleotides matching TRBD1. Trimming cost V 4 bases and J 6 bases; bases outside gene matches: 12. The CDR3 totals 16 residues. Looked up from germline, CDR1 is LNHDA and CDR2 is SQIVND (reference sequence). The CDR3 loop reads CASSKLGTGKENGYTF. For the CDR3, the DNA is TGTGCCAGTAGTAAACTCGGGACAGGGAAGGAAAATGGCTACACCTTC.

V usage is TRBV6-5 and J usage is TRBJ2-7, with 9 bases aligning to TRBD1. V lost 5 bases and J lost 5; bases outside the gene matches: 10. Germline CDR1 reads MNHEY; CDR2 reads SVGAGI. CDR3 length: 15 residues. The CDR3 DNA reads as TGTGCCAGCAGTAACGGGGGACAGGGCTTCGACGAGCAGTACTTC. As protein: CASSNGGQGFDEQYF.

Many counts were recorded for this clonotype. The chain couples TRBV13 to TRBJ2-4; 9 bases are a match to TRBD1. Unmatched junction bases numbered 6, after V lost 4 bases and J lost 5 bases. The CDR3 runs to 15 residues. The germline V gene encodes CDR1 PRHDT and CDR2 FYEKMQ (reference sequence). CDR3 bases: TGTGCCAGCAGCTCAATGCGGACAGGGGAAAACATTCAGTACTTC. Its translation: CASSSMRTGENIQYF.

Many counts were recorded for this clonotype. This chain joins TRBV6-5 and TRBJ2-2; D may be TRBD1 (6 bases). The CDR3 runs 14 residues. Germline V gives CDR1 MNHEY, CDR2 SVGAGI. Trimming pared 6 bases from V and 4 bases from J, leaving 12 bases between. The CDR3 is CASSYDRRTGELFF. As DNA, the CDR3 is TGTGCCAGCAGCTACGACAGGCGCACCGGGGAGCTGTTTTTT.

The gene calls are TRBV12-3 or TRBV12-4 and TRBJ1-2; D remains ambiguous. Trimming left V 6 bases short and J 7 bases short, with 18 bases between. The CDR3 contains 14 residues. The CDR3 sequence is CASRQGPGVSGYTF. The CDR3 nucleotides are TGTGCCAGCAGGCAAGGCCCGGGAGTAAGTGGCTACACCTTC.

Many counts were recorded for this clonotype. V is TRBV6-2 or TRBV6-3 and J is TRBJ2-7, with TRBD2 identical over 8 bases. Germline CDR1 MNHEY, CDR2 SVGEGT. V was clipped by 7 bases and J by 0 bases; unmatched bases: 5. The CDR3 sequence is 14 residues long. The CDR3 reads CASMRLAHSYEQYF. As DNA, the CDR3 is TGTGCCAGCATGCGACTAGCGCACTCCTACGAGCAGTACTTC.